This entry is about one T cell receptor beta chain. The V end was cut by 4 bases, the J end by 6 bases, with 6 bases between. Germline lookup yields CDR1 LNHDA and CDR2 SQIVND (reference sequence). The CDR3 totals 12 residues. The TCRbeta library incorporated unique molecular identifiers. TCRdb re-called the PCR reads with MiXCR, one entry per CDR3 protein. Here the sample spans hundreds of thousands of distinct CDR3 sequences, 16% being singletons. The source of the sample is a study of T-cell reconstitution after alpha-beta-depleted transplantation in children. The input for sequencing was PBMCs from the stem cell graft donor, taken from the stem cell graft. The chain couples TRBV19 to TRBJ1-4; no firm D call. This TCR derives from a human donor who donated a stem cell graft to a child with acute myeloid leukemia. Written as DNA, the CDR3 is TGTGCCAGTAGTAAATTGGATGAAAAACTGTTTTTT. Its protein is CASSKLDEKLFF.